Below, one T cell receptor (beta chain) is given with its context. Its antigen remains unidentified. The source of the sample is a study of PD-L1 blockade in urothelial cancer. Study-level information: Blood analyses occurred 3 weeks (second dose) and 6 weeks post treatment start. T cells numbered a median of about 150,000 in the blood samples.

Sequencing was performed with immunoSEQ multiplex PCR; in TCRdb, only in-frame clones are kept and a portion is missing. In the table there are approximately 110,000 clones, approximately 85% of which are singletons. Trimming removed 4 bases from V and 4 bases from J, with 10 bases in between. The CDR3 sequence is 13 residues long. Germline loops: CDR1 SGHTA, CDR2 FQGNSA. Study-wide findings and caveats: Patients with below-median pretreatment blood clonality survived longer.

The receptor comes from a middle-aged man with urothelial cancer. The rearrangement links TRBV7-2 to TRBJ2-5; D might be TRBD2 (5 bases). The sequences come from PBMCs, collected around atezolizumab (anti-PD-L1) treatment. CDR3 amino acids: CASSSDLGETQYF. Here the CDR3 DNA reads TGTGCCAGCAGCTCGGACTTGGGAGAGACCCAGTACTTC.